A single TCR beta chain is shown here with its context. Its antigen is not identified. The data derive from a study of cytomegalovirus exposure and HLA in healthy donors. PCR involved 60 Vbeta and 13 Jbeta primers. Libraries were prepared by immunoSEQ multiplex PCR; TCRdb keeps only in-frame clonotypes and omits some of them. The sample shows hundreds of thousands of clones, about 79% of them seen only once. Points from the study as a whole: Apparent HLA restriction characterized most CMV-associated TCR beta chains in a later analysis. Later analysis identified 16,000 or so TCR beta sequences associated with HLA alleles, using a false discovery rate threshold of 0.05. The classifier reportedly diagnosed cytomegalovirus status with high specificity and sensitivity.

The donors were healthy bone marrow donors. This TCR was recovered from a man between 18 and 35 years old in good health and CMV-seronegative. Sequenced sample: PBMCs.

The DNA for the CDR3 is TGTGCCTGGATTCCGGACTGGGGTAGCAGGTCTCAGTACTTC. It is translated as CAWIPDWGSRSQYF. The chain is built from TRBV30 and TRBJ2-5; tentative D call: TRBD2 (5 bases). Trimming removed 4 bases from V and 11 bases from J, with 23 bases in between. Germline V lookup: CDR1 GTSNPN, CDR2 SVGIG (reference sequence). CDR3 length: 14 residues.